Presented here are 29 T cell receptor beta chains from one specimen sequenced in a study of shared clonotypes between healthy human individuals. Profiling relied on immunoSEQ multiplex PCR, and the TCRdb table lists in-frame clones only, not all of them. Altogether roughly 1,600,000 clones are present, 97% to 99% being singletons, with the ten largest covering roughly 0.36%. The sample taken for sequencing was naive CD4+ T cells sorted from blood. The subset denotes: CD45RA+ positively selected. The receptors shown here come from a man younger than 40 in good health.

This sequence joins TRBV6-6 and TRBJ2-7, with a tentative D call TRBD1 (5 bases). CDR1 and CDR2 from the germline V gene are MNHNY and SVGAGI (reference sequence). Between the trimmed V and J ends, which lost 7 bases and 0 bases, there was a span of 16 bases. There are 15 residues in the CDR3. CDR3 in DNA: TGTGCCAGCAAGACCAGAGGACAAAGCTCCTACGAGCAGTACTTC. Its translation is CASKTRGQSSYEQYF.

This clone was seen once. The CDR3 nucleotides are TGTGCCAGCAGCTTCGCAGTCGTTCAGGGCACTGAAGCTTTCTTT. Translation gives CASSFAVVQGTEAFF. V is TRBV5-6 and J is TRBJ1-1, with a tentative D call TRBD1 (5 bases). The germline V gene has CDR1 SGHDT and CDR2 YYEEEE. This CDR3 has 15 residues. V was clipped by 2 bases and J by 4 bases, with 15 bases between them.

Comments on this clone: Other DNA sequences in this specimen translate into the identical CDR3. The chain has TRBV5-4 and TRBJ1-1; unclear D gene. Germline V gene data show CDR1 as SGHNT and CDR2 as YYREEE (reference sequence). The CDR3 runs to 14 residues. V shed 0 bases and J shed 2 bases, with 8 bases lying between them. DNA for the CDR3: TGTGCCAGCAGCTTGGTGGGCGGAAACACTGAAGCTTTCTTT. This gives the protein CASSLVGGNTEAFF.

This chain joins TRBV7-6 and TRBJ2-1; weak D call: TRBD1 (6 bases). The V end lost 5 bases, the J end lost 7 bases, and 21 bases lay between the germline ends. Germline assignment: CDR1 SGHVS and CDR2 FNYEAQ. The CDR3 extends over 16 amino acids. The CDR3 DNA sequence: TGTGCCAGCAGCCGAAAACCACGGACAGCAACAAATGAGCAGTTCTTC. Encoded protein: CASSRKPRTATNEQFF.

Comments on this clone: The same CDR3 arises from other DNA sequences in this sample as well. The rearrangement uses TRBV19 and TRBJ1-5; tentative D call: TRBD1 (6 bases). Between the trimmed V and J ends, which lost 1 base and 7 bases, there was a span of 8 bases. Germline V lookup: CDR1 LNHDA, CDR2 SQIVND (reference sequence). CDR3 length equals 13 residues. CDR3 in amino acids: CASSIVGGQPQHF. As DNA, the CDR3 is TGTGCCAGTAGTATAGTAGGGGGGCAGCCCCAGCATTTT.

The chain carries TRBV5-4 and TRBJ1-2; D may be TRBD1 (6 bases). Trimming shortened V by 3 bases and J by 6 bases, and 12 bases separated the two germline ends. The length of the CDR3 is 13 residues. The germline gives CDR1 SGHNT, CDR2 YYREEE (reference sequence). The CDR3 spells CASSSRGTNGYTF. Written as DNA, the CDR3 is TGTGCCAGCAGCTCACGGGGGACAAATGGCTACACCTTC.

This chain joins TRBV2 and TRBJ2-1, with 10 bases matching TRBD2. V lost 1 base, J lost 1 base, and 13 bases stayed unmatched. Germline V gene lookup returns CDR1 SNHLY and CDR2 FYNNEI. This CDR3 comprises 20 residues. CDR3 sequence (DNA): TGTGCCAGCAGTGAAGGCCTTGGGCTAGCGGGAGCATTGTCCTACAATGAGCAGTTCTTC. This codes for CASSEGLGLAGALSYNEQFF.

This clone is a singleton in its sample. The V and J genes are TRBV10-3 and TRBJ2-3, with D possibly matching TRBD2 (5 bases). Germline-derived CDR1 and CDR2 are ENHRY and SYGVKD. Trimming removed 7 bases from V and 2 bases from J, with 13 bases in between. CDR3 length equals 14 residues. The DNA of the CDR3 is TGTGCCATCACGGAGCGAGGGTCCACAGATACGCAGTATTTT. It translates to CAITERGSTDTQYF.

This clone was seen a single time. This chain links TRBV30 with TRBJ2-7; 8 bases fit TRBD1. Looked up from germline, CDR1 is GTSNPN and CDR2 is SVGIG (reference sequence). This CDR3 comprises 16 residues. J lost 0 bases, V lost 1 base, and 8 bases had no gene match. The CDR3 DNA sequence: TGTGCCTGGAGTGGGGCAGGGGGCTTGTCCTCCTACGAGCAGTACTTC. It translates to CAWSGAGGLSSYEQYF.

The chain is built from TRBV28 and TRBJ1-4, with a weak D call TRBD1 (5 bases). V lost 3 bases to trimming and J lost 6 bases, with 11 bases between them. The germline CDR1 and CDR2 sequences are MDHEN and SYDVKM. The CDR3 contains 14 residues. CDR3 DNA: TGTGCCAGCAGTTTCGGGATGGGGGATGAAAAACTGTTTTTT. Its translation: CASSFGMGDEKLFF.

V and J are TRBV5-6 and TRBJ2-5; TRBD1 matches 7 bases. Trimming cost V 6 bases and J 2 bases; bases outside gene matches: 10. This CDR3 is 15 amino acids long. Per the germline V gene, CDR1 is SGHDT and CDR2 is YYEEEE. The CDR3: CASTRTLGQQETQYF. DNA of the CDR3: TGTGCCAGCACCCGAACCCTGGGACAGCAAGAGACCCAGTACTTC. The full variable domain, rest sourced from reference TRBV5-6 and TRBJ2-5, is DAGVTQSPTHLIKTRGQQVTLRCSPKSGHDTVSWYQQALGQGPQFIFQYYEEEERQRGNFPDRFSGHQFPNYSSELNVNALLLGDSALYLCASTRTLGQQETQYFGPGTRLLVL.

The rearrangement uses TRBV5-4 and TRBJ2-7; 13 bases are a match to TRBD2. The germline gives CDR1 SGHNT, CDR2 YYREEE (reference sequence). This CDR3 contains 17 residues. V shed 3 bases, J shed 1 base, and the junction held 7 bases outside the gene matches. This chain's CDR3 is CASSSRTSGSYSYEQYF. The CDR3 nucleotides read TGTGCCAGCAGCTCCCGGACTAGCGGGAGTTATTCCTACGAGCAGTACTTC.

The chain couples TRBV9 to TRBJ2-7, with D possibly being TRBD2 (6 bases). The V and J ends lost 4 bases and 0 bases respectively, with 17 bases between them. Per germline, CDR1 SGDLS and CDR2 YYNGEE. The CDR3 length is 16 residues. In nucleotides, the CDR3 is TGTGCCAGCAGCCCGAGCGGGCCCAACCCCTCCTACGAGCAGTACTTC. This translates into CASSPSGPNPSYEQYF.

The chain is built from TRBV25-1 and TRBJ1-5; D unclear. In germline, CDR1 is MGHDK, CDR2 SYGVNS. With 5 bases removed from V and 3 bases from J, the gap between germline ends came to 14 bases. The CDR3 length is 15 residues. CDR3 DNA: TGTGCCAGCAGTCCCCGAGCCGGGGACAATCAGCCCCAGCATTTT. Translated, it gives CASSPRAGDNQPQHF. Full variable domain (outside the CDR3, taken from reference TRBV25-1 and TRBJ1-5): EADIYQTPRYLVIGTGKKITLECSQTMGHDKMYWYQQDPGMELHLIHYSYGVNSTEKGDLSSESTVSRIRTEHFPLTLESARPSHTSQYLCASSPRAGDNQPQHFGDGTRLSIL.

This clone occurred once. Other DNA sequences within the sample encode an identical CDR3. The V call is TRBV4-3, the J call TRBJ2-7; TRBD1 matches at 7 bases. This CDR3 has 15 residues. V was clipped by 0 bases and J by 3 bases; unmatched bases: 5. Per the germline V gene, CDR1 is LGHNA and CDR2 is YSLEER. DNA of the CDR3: TGCGCCAGCAGCCAAGAAAGTAGGGGGCGCTACGAGCAGTACTTC. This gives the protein CASSQESRGRYEQYF.

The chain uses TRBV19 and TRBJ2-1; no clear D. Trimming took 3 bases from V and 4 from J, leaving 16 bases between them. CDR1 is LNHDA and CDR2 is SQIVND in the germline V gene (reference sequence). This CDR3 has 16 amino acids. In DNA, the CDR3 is TGTGCCAGTAGTATCCTTCCCCCCTCCTTTTACAATGAGCAGTTCTTC. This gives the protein CASSILPPSFYNEQFF. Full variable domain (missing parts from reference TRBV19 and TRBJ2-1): DGGITQSPKYLFRKEGQNVTLSCEQNLNHDAMYWYRQDPGQGLRLIYYSQIVNDFQKGDIAEGYSVSREKKESFPLTVTSAQKNPTAFYLCASSILPPSFYNEQFFGPGTRLTVL.

CDR3 residues: CASSPGEGRPYEQYF. The CDR3 DNA is TGTGCCAGCAGCCCGGGGGAGGGCAGACCCTACGAGCAGTACTTC. This sequence joins TRBV5-5 and TRBJ2-7; 7 nucleotides align to TRBD2. This CDR3 region has 15 residues. Germline values: CDR1 SGHKS, CDR2 YYEKEE (reference sequence). J gave up 2 bases and V 4 bases, and 9 bases lay outside the gene matches.

CDR3: CASSLSGGAPSYEQYF. In DNA, the CDR3 is TGTGCCAGCAGCTTATCAGGAGGCGCTCCCTCCTACGAGCAGTACTTC. The chain recombines TRBV7-2 with TRBJ2-7; tentatively, D is TRBD2 (5 bases). V was trimmed by 2 bases and J by 0 bases, leaving 14 bases between them. The CDR3 has 16 residues. CDR1 is SGHTA and CDR2 is FQGNSA in the germline V gene. The variable domain in full, completed from reference TRBV7-2 and TRBJ2-7, reads GAGVSQSPSNKVTEKGKDVELRCDPISGHTALYWYRQSLGQGLEFLIYFQGNSAPDKSGLPSDRFSAERTGGSVSTLTIQRTQQEDSAVYLCASSLSGGAPSYEQYFGPGTRLTVT.

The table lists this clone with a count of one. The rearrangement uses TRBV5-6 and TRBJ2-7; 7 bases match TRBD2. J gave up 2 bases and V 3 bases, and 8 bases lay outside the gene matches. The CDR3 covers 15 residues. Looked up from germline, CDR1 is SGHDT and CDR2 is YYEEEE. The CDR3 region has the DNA TGTGCCAGCAGCTGGGGGGGACGGCACACCTACGAGCAGTACTTC. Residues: CASSWGGRHTYEQYF.

Written as DNA, the CDR3 is TGTGCCAGTAGTTTCGGGGGAAACACTGAAGCTTTCTTT. This sequence encodes CASSFGGNTEAFF. This chain uses TRBV19 with TRBJ1-1; TRBD1 might be the D (5 bases). The CDR3 has 13 residues. CDR1 and CDR2 from the germline V gene are LNHDA and SQIVND (reference sequence). The V gene lost 5 bases and the J gene lost 2 bases, with 9 bases spanning the gap. Filled out from reference TRBV19 and TRBJ1-1, the complete variable domain reads DGGITQSPKYLFRKEGQNVTLSCEQNLNHDAMYWYRQDPGQGLRLIYYSQIVNDFQKGDIAEGYSVSREKKESFPLTVTSAQKNPTAFYLCASSFGGNTEAFFGQGTRLTVV.

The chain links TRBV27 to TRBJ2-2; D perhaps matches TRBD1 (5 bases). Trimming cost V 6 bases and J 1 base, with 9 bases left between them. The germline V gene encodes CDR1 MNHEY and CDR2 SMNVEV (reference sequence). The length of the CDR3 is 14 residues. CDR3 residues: CASRHQGNTGELFF. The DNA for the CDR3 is TGTGCCAGCAGACACCAGGGGAACACCGGGGAGCTGTTTTTT.

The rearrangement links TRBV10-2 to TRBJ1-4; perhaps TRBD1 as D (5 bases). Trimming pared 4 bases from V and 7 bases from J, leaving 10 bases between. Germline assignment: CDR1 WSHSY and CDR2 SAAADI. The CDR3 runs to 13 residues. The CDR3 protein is CASSVGGGEKLFF. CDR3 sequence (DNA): TGCGCCAGCAGTGTTGGGGGAGGTGAAAAACTGTTTTTT.

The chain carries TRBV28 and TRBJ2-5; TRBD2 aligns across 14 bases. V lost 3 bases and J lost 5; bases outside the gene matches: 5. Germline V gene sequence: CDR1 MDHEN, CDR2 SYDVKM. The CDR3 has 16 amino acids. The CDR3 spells CASSFGTSGSWETQYF. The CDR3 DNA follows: TGTGCCAGCAGTTTTGGGACTAGCGGGAGCTGGGAGACCCAGTACTTC.

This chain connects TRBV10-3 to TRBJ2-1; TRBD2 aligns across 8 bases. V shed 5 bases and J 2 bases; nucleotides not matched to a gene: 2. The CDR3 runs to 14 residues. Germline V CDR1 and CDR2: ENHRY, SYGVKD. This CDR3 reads CAISSGGPYNEQFF. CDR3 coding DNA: TGTGCCATCAGTTCGGGAGGGCCCTACAATGAGCAGTTCTTC.

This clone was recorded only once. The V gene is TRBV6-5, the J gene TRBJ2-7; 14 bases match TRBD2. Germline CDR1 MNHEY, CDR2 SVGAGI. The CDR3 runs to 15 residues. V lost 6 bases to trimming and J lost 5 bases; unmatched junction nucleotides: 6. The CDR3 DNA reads TGTGCCAGCAGCTACGGACTAGCGGGAGGTCACGAGCAGTACTTC. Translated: CASSYGLAGGHEQYF.

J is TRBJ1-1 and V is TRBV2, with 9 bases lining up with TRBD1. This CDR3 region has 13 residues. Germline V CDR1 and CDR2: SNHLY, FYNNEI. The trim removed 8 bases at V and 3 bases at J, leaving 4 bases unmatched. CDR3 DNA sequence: TGTGCCAGCTACAGGGGGCGCGACACTGAAGCTTTCTTT. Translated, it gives CASYRGRDTEAFF.

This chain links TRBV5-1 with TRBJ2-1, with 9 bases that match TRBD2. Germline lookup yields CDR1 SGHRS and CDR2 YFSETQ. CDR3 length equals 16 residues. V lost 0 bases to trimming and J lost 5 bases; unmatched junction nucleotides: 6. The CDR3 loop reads CASSLGPSGTNNEQFF. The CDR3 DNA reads TGCGCCAGCAGCTTGGGGCCTAGCGGGACTAACAATGAGCAGTTCTTC.

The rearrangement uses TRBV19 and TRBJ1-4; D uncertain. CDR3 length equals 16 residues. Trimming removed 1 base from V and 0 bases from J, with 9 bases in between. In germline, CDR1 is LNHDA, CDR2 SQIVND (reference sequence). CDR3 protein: CASSIVETATNEKLFF. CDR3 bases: TGTGCCAGTAGTATAGTCGAGACTGCAACTAATGAAAAACTGTTTTTT.

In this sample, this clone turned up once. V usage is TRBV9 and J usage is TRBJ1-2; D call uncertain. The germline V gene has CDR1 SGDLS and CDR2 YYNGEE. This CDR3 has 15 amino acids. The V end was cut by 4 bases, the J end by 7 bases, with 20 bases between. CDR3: CASSSLTSRVPGYTF. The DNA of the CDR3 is TGTGCCAGCAGCTCCCTCACTTCGAGGGTCCCTGGCTACACCTTC.